This record looks at one T cell receptor (beta chain) sequence and its context. This sample was taken from a study of T cells in Graves' hyperthyroidism and ophthalmopathy. Study summary: Specimen type is peripheral blood, collected at initial diagnosis prior to any treatment.

Those with hyperthyroidism were 18 to 65 years old, newly diagnosed, and ill for under 2 months. Each 10 ml fresh peripheral blood draw supplied the PBMCs. RNA transcripts served as the template for amplifying TCR beta CDR3 regions. The study used the HTBI primer set for a first-round RT-PCR of the TCR CDR3. MiXCR, run by TCRdb on the multiplex PCR reads, gives a single entry per CDR3 protein. The sample holds 27,000 or so distinct CDR3 sequences, roughly 46% seen once. The germline V gene has CDR1 DFQATT and CDR2 SNEGSKA (reference sequence). J lost 1 base, V lost 2 bases, and 3 bases had no gene match. This CDR3 has 15 amino acids.

Source material: blood. The chain is built from TRBV20-1 and TRBJ1-5; 9 bases map to TRBD1. This receptor was taken from a woman in her 30s with Graves' hyperthyroidism. The CDR3 nucleotides are TGCAGTGCTAGATCCGGGACAGGGAGCAATCAGCCCCAGCATTTT. Its translation: CSARSGTGSNQPQHF.